The 8 T cell receptor beta chains listed next were all sequenced from one sample in a study of T-cell reconstitution after alpha-beta-depleted transplantation in children. The TCRbeta library was prepared with unique molecular identifiers. MiXCR, run by TCRdb on the PCR reads, gives a single entry per CDR3 protein. Of roughly 76,000 distinct CDR3 sequences listed, roughly a tenth are singletons. Sequenced material: PBMCs, taken before TCRalphabeta/CD19-depleted stem cell transplant. Every receptor here comes from a boy younger than 18 with acute myeloid leukemia, due to receive a stem cell transplant.

This clonotype was found a few times. The CDR3 loop is CASSRNSGREETQYF. The CDR3 DNA reads TGTGCCAGCAGCCGTAATAGCGGGAGGGAGGAGACCCAGTACTTC. The chain uses TRBV7-2 and TRBJ2-5, with TRBD2 identical over 11 bases. Trimming at V came to 5 bases and at J to 5 bases, leaving 7 bases not matched to a gene. The CDR3 spans 15 residues. Germline V gives CDR1 SGHTA, CDR2 FQGNSA.

As for this clonotype: A much larger clone differs by one base, so this may be a read error. V and J are TRBV12-3 or TRBV12-4 and TRBJ1-1, with D possibly being TRBD1 (5 bases). This CDR3 has 15 amino acids. V was cut by 6 bases and J by 0 bases, with 14 bases left in between. The CDR3 bases are TGTGCCAGCAGCCCTCTTTGGGGGGTGAACACTGAAGCTTTCTTT. Protein sequence: CASSPLWGVNTEAFF.

This clonotype was recorded at least ten times. This sequence joins TRBV20-1 and TRBJ2-5, with TRBD2 matching over 8 bases. Germline V lookup: CDR1 DFQATT, CDR2 SNEGSKA (reference sequence). The length of the CDR3 is 13 residues. V gave up 7 bases and J gave up 5 bases; unmatched junction bases: 9. Written as DNA, the CDR3 is TGCAGTGTCCCGGGGGGGCCAAGGGAGACCCAGTACTTC. It is translated as CSVPGGPRETQYF.

At least ten counts were recorded for this clonotype. The rearrangement links TRBV15 to TRBJ2-3; 9 bases align to TRBD2. The CDR3 extends over 18 amino acids. With V trimmed by 5 bases and J by 1 base, 13 bases remained unmatched. From germline, CDR1 is LNHNV and CDR2 YYDKDF (reference sequence). The CDR3 here is CATSPRREGGIGTDTQYF. The CDR3 DNA reads as TGTGCCACCAGCCCGAGGCGGGAGGGCGGCATCGGCACAGATACGCAGTATTTT.

This clonotype was seen a handful of times. The rearrangement uses TRBV3-1 and TRBJ2-2, with 7 bases that match TRBD2. The CDR3 is 19 residues long. From germline, CDR1 is LGHDT and CDR2 YNNKEL (reference sequence). Germline trimming cut 11 bases from V and 1 base from J; bases unmatched to any gene: 22. CDR3 bases: TGTGCCTTCAGCTATTACAGACCGGGAGGCAGCTGGAACACCGGGGAGCTGTTTTTT. It yields the protein CAFSYYRPGGSWNTGELFF.

This rearrangement joins TRBV29-1 to TRBJ2-2, with 7 bases fitting TRBD1. CDR1 and CDR2 (germline): SQVTM, ANQGSEA. This CDR3 is built from 15 residues. Unmatched junction bases numbered 5, after V lost 4 bases and J lost 0 bases. The CDR3 region is CSVGDRASNTGELFF. Written as DNA, the CDR3 is TGCAGCGTTGGAGACAGGGCTTCGAACACCGGGGAGCTGTTTTTT.

Ten or more counts support this clonotype. The chain joins TRBV7-6 to TRBJ2-2, with D perhaps matching TRBD2 (5 bases). The CDR3 consists of 16 residues. In germline, CDR1 is SGHVS, CDR2 FNYEAQ. V lost 5 bases and J lost 0, with 13 bases in between. The CDR3 nucleotides are TGTGCCAGCAGCCCATTGGACTTCACGAACACCGGGGAGCTGTTTTTT. It is translated as CASSPLDFTNTGELFF.

This clonotype came up many times. V usage is TRBV28 and J usage is TRBJ1-4; D possibly corresponds to TRBD1 (6 bases). The V end was cut by 7 bases, the J end by 6 bases, with 12 bases between. Per the germline V gene, CDR1 is MDHEN and CDR2 is SYDVKM. The CDR3 has 13 amino acids. The CDR3 DNA follows: TGTGCCAGCATGCCCAGGGGTTATGAAAAACTGTTTTTT. Translated: CASMPRGYEKLFF.